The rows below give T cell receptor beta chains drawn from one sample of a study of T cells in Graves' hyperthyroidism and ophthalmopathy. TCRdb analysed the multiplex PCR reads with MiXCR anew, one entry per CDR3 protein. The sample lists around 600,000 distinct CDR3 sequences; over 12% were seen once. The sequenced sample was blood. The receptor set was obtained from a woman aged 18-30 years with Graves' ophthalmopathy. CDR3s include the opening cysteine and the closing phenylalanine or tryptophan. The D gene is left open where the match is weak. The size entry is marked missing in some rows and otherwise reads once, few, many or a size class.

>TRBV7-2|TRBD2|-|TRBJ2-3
TGTGCCAGCGGAAACAGCGGGAGAAGCACAGATACGCAGTATTTT
CASGNSGRSTDTQYF
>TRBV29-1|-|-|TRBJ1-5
TGCAGCGTCGCGGGGGGGATTGATCAGCCCCAGCATTTT
CSVAGGIDQPQHF
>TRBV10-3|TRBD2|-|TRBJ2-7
TGTGCCATCGGGACTAGCGGCCCCTACGAGCAGTACTTC
CAIGTSGPYEQYF
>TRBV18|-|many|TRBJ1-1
TGTGCCAGCTCACCACCTTCGTTTGATGAAGCTTTCTTT
CASSPPSFDEAFF
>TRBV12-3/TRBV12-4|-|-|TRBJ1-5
TGTGCCAGCAGTTTATGGGGCACCGGGGAGCCCCAGCATTTT
CASSLWGTGEPQHF
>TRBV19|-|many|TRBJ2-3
TGTGCCAGTACCGGGGCCTCAGCCGGCACAGATACGCAGTATTTT
CASTGASAGTDTQYF
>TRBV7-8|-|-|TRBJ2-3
TGTGCCAGCAGCTTAGGGCTAGCAAGAGATACGCAGTATTTT
CASSLGLARDTQYF
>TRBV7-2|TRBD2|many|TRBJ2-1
TGTGCCAGCAGCGTTAGCGGGAGTTCCTACAATGAGCAGTTCTTC
CASSVSGSSYNEQFF
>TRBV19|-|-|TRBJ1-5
TGTGCCAGTAGTATAGTTAACTGGGAGGGGAGCTATAGCAATCAGCCCCAGCATTTT
CASSIVNWEGSYSNQPQHF
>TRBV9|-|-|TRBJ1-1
TGTGCCAGCAGCGTAGACGCAACTCGTGGCACTGAAGCTTTCTTT
CASSVDATRGTEAFF
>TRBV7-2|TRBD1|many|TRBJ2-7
TGTGCCAGCAGCCCTAGGACAGGGTTGGGCGAGCAGTACTTC
CASSPRTGLGEQYF
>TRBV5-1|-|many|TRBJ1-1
TGCGCCAGCAGCTTTTATGATGCGACAAACCTGAACACTGAAGCTTTCTTT
CASSFYDATNLNTEAFF
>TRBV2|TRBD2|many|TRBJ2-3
TGTGCCAGCAGTGGACTAGCCAGCACAGATACGCAGTATTTT
CASSGLASTDTQYF
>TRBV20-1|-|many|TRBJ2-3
TGCAGTGCTCCCCCGTGGCTCGGCACAGATACGCAGTATTTT
CSAPPWLGTDTQYF
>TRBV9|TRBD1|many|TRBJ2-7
TGTGCCAGCAGCTTAGGGACAGGGCACCACGAGCAGTACTTC
CASSLGTGHHEQYF
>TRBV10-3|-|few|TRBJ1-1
TGTGCCATCAGTCGGGGCATAAACACTGAAGCTTTCTTT
CAISRGINTEAFF
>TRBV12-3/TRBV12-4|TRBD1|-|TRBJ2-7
TGTGCCAGCACTCATCCCCGGGACAGGGTGGACTACGAGCAGTACTTC
CASTHPRDRVDYEQYF
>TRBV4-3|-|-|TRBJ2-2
TGCGCCAGCAGCCAGTACAGGGTAACCGGGGAGCTGTTTTTT
CASSQYRVTGELFF
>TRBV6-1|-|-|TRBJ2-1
TGTGCCAGCAGTGAAGCCGGGCGGTGGTGGGGCTCCCACAATGAGCAGTTCTTC
CASSEAGRWWGSHNEQFF
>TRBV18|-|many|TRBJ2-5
TGTGCCAGCTCACAGGGGCGGTACCAAGAGACCCAGTACTTC
CASSQGRYQETQYF
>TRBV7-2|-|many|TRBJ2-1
TGTGCCAGCAGCTTGAAGGCAGGCTACAATGAGCAGTTCTTC
CASSLKAGYNEQFF
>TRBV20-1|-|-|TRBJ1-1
TGCAGTGCTAGAGTCTTTTCGGGGGCTGTGTACACTGAAGCTTTCTTT
CSARVFSGAVYTEAFF
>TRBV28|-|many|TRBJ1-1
TGTGCCAGCAGTTTTTGGCGGGACACTGAAGCTTTCTTT
CASSFWRDTEAFF
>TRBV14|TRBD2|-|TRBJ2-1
TGTGCCAGCAGCTCGAGGACTAGCGGGAGTAGTGTGAGGCAGTTCTTC
CASSSRTSGSSVRQFF
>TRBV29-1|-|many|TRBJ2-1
TGCAGCGCCAAGAGGACGCTTACCTACAATGAGCAGTTCTTC
CSAKRTLTYNEQFF
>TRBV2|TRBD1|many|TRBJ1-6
TGTGCCAGCAGGGGATTCTTGATCGGGACAGCAAATTCACCCCTCCACTTT
CASRGFLIGTANSPLHF
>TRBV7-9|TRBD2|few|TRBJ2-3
TGTGCCGGGGGACTAGCGGGCACAGATACGCAGTATTTT
CAGGLAGTDTQYF
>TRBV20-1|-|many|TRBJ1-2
TGCAGTGCTCTAACAGCCGTCGACTATGGCTACACCTTC
CSALTAVDYGYTF
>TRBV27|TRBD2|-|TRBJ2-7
TGTGCCAGTTCTACGGTGGCTAGCGGGAGGTATGAGCAGTACTTC
CASSTVASGRYEQYF
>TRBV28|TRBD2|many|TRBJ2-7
TGTGCCAGCAGTACCCTAGCGGGAGGGTCCTACGAGCAGTACTTC
CASSTLAGGSYEQYF
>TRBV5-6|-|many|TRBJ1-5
TGTGCCAGCAGCTTTCCGGGGAGCAATCAGCCCCAGCATTTT
CASSFPGSNQPQHF
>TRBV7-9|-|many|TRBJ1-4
TGTGCCAGCGGGGTGACTAATGAAAAACTGTTTTTT
CASGVTNEKLFF
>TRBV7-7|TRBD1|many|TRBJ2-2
TGTGCTAGCAGCCAAACTACAGGGGACACCGGGGAGCTGTTTTTT
CASSQTTGDTGELFF
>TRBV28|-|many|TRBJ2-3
TGTGCCAGCAGTTCCCATGGGTCTGACACAGATACGCAGTATTTT
CASSSHGSDTDTQYF
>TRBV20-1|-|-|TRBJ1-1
TGCAGTGCCGTCCGGGGGGGCGTGAACACTGAAGCTTTCTTT
CSAVRGGVNTEAFF
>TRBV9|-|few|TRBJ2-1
TGTGCCAGCAGCGCCTACAGCGGGCCCGACGTTCGGGAGCAGTTCTTC
CASSAYSGPDVREQFF
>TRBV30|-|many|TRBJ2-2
TGTGCCTGGATGGCGAACACCGGGGAGCTGTTTTTT
CAWMANTGELFF
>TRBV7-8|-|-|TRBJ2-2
TGTGCCAGCAGATCCTTAGCGGTTGCGTCCGGGGAGCTGTTTTTT
CASRSLAVASGELFF
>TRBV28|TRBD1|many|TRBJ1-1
TGTGCCAGCGCCGATCTCGGACAGGGGGTACCTGAAGCTTTCTTT
CASADLGQGVPEAFF
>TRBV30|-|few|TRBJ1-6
TGTGCCTGTTCATCGACGGGGGGATATAATTCACCCCTCCACTTT
CACSSTGGYNSPLHF
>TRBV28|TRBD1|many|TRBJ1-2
TGTGCCAGCACCCCGGGACAGGGAATGTATGGCTACACCTTC
CASTPGQGMYGYTF
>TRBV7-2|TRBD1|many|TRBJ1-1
TGTGCCAGCAGCCTGGGACAGATGAACACTGAAGCTTTCTTT
CASSLGQMNTEAFF
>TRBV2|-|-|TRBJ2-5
TGTGCCAGCAGCGAGGCCTGGGGGGAGACCCAGTACTTC
CASSEAWGETQYF
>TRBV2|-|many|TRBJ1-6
TGTGCCAGCAGTAACGAACAGGGTCTTTCACCCCTCCACTTT
CASSNEQGLSPLHF
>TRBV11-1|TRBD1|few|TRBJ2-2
TGTGCCAGCAGCCTCGACAGGGTCCCCGGGGAGCTGTTTTTT
CASSLDRVPGELFF
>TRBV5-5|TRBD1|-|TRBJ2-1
TGTGCCAGCAGTGTGGACAGGGTCAACAATGAGCAGTTCTTC
CASSVDRVNNEQFF
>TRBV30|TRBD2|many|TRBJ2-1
TGTGCCTGGAGTACTGGGGGGGCCTACAATGAGCAGTTCTTC
CAWSTGGAYNEQFF
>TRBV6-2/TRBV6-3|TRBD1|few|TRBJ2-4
TGTGCCAGCAGTTACTCTTCGGGACAGGTCTATACAACCAAAAACATTCAGTACTTC
CASSYSSGQVYTTKNIQYF
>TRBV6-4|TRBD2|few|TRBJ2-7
TGTGCCAGCAGTGACAGACTAGCGGGAGAGAGGTCGGCCTCTGGGAACGAGCAGTACTTC
CASSDRLAGERSASGNEQYF
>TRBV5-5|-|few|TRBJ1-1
TGTGCCAGCAGCTTGCGTGGCCCGCTAGCTTTCTTT
CASSLRGPLAFF
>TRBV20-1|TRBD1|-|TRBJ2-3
TGCAGTGCTAGAGGAAGGGGGCAGGGGACGCAGTATTTT
CSARGRGQGTQYF
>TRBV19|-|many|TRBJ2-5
TGTGCCAGCCGTCCGCCGGGACGGAAAGAGACCCAGTACTTC
CASRPPGRKETQYF
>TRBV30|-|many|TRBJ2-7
TGTGCCTGGAGTGTCGAATACGAGCAGTACTTC
CAWSVEYEQYF
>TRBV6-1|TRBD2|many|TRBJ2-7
TGTGCCAGCAATCCTAGCGGGAGGGCCCTCTACGAGCAGTACTTC
CASNPSGRALYEQYF
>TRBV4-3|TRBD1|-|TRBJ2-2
TGCGCCAGCAGCCAAGAGACCGGGACAGGGGTCGGGGAGCTGTTTTTT
CASSQETGTGVGELFF
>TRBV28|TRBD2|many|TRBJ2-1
TGTGCCAGCAGTGTCGCGGGAGGAGCGTACAATGAGCAGTTCTTC
CASSVAGGAYNEQFF
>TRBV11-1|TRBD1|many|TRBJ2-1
TGTGCCAGCAGCATCGCGTGGGGACAGGAGCAGTTCTTC
CASSIAWGQEQFF
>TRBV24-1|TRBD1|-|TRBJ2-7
TGTGCCACCAGTGACTCGGGACAGGGGTTCGACGAGCAGTACTTC
CATSDSGQGFDEQYF